Listed here are 25 T cell receptor beta chains from one sample, sequenced in a study of regulatory T cells in long-lasting Graves disease listed by TCRdb under 2021. Taken with the paper, the label for time point translates to: persistent/refractory GD, antithyroid drugs over 5 years with positive TRAb. For both TCR sequencing and RNA sequencing, RNA was extracted from PBMCs in TRIzol. Library preparation used multiplex PCR. For sequencing, an Illumina HiSeq 4000 was employed. TCR beta libraries were built with iRepertoire HTBI primers and Arm-PCR amplification of CDR3 regions. TCRdb trimmed public reads at Q25 via fastp, called clones via MiXCR and kept in-frame beta chains. Every distinct CDR3 protein forms one entry, paired with its most common genes and DNA. Within this sample are about 450,000 distinct CDR3 sequences, with about a quarter of them counted one time only. Around 26% of the sample goes to the ten largest clones.

Sequenced here: peripheral blood mononuclear cells (PBMCs), sampled when the disease was refractory, from a patient treated with antithyroid drugs. These TCRs come from a female donor with Graves disease.

The chain couples TRBV2 to TRBJ2-2, with TRBD2 matching over 11 bases. With V trimmed by 2 bases and J by 6 bases, 5 bases remained unmatched. The CDR3 is 16 amino acids. Germline assignment: CDR1 SNHLY and CDR2 FYNNEI. The CDR3 loop is CASSETSGRGAGELFF. CDR3 in DNA: TGTGCCAGCAGTGAAACTAGCGGGAGAGGGGCCGGGGAGCTGTTTTTT.

The rearrangement uses TRBV9 and TRBJ2-7, with D perhaps matching TRBD2 (6 bases). Between the trimmed V and J ends, which lost 0 bases and 3 bases, there was a span of 10 bases. The V gene's germline CDR1 is SGDLS and CDR2 YYNGEE. The CDR3 sequence is 14 residues long. Here the CDR3 DNA reads TGTGCCAGCAGCGTAGCTGCGGACTACTACGAGCAGTACTTC. It is translated as CASSVAADYYEQYF.

Comments on this clonotype: With a much larger clone just one base away, this may be a read error. The CDR3 bases are TGTGCCACCAGCACCGAACAGGGCCGGCAGGCAGAGACCCAGTACTTC. Translated: CATSTEQGRQAETQYF. The chain has TRBV15 and TRBJ2-5; the D gene is possibly TRBD1 (6 bases). The CDR3 loop spans 16 amino acids. Germline CDR1 and CDR2: LNHNV and YYDKDF (reference sequence). V was trimmed by 4 bases and J by 4 bases, leaving 19 bases between them.

This clonotype came up many times. The rearrangement joins TRBV27 to TRBJ2-2, with 7 positions matching TRBD1. Germline V gene lookup returns CDR1 MNHEY and CDR2 SMNVEV (reference sequence). This CDR3 is built from 14 residues. The V segment lost 7 bases and the J segment 6 bases; nucleotides outside the gene matches: 8. Here the CDR3 DNA reads TGTGCCAGCACCGGGACAGAAGTCCCCGGGGAGCTGTTTTTT. This encodes CASTGTEVPGELFF.

This clonotype occurred many times. The chain carries TRBV2 and TRBJ2-4; no clear D. This CDR3 is 12 amino acids long. Per the germline V gene, CDR1 is SNHLY and CDR2 is FYNNEI. The ends were cut back, 3 bases at V and 3 bases at J, with 3 bases in the middle. The CDR3 bases are TGTGCCAGCAGTGATTACAAAAACATTCAGTACTTC. Amino acid sequence: CASSDYKNIQYF.

In its sample, this clonotype was seen many times. The CDR3 nucleotides are TGTGCCATCAGTGAGGGGGACAGGCAAGAGACCCAGTACTTC. Its translation: CAISEGDRQETQYF. The J gene is TRBJ2-5, the V gene TRBV10-3, with 8 positions matching TRBD1. The CDR3 contains 14 residues. Germline assignment: CDR1 ENHRY and CDR2 SYGVKD. Germline trimming cut 2 bases from V and 2 bases from J; bases unmatched to any gene: 1.

The V and J genes are TRBV6-5 and TRBJ2-4; D uncertain. Trimming cost V 0 bases and J 9 bases, with 12 bases left between them. This CDR3 comprises 14 residues. Germline lookup yields CDR1 MNHEY and CDR2 SVGAGI. The CDR3 region has the DNA TGTGCCAGCAGTTACTCATCCAGTAAGGGCATTCAGTACTTC. Protein: CASSYSSSKGIQYF.

This clonotype occurred many times. The rearrangement uses TRBV2 and TRBJ1-6; perhaps TRBD1 as D (5 bases). V lost 4 bases and J lost 2, with 6 bases in between. The germline gives CDR1 SNHLY, CDR2 FYNNEI. CDR3 length equals 14 residues. The CDR3 region has the DNA TGTGCCAGCAGTGGGGGACCCTATAATTCACCCCTCCACTTT. This encodes CASSGGPYNSPLHF.

This clonotype came up many times. The DNA for the CDR3 is TGTGCCAGCAGTTACTCGAGTAGGGCAGGGTTGGCGGGAATCAGCACCGGGGAGCTGTTTTTT. As protein: CASSYSSRAGLAGISTGELFF. The genes are TRBV6-5 and TRBJ2-2; TRBD2 might be the D (6 bases). The V end was cut by 0 bases, the J end by 4 bases, with 27 bases between. In germline, CDR1 is MNHEY, CDR2 SVGAGI. CDR3 length: 21 residues.

On this clonotype itself: This is likely a read error, given that the CDR3 carries no conserved phenylalanine or tryptophan at its end. The V gene is TRBV2, the J gene TRBJ2-2, with a tentative D call TRBD2 (6 bases). The CDR3 has 15 amino acids. The germline V gene has CDR1 SNHLY and CDR2 FYNNEI. V lost 3 bases and J lost 0, with 8 bases in between. CDR3 protein: CASSEEGPNTGELFL. As DNA, the CDR3 is TGTGCCAGCAGTGAGGAGGGCCCGAACACCGGGGAGCTGTTTCTT.

The rearrangement uses TRBV19 and TRBJ2-7; 10 bases fit TRBD2. Trimming removed 3 bases from V and 1 base from J; junction bases left unmatched: 12. Germline V gene lookup returns CDR1 LNHDA and CDR2 SQIVND (reference sequence). CDR3 size: 18 residues. CDR3 in amino acids: CASSIYASGSTRSYEQYF. The CDR3 DNA is TGTGCCAGTAGTATTTATGCTAGCGGGAGCACAAGATCCTACGAGCAGTACTTC.

There are a few counts of this clonotype. CDR3 protein: CATSRDRYSEQYF. The CDR3 coding sequence is TGTGCCACCAGCAGAGATAGGTACTCCGAGCAGTACTTC. The chain recombines TRBV15 with TRBJ2-7; D is unresolved. Germline values: CDR1 LNHNV, CDR2 YYDKDF (reference sequence). V was cut by 0 bases and J by 6 bases, with 9 bases left in between. The length of the CDR3 is 13 residues.

This clonotype was seen many times. The genes are TRBV5-1 and TRBJ1-1, with TRBD1 matching 8 bases. Losses at the gene ends were 5 bases for V and 3 bases for J; bases not matched to a gene: 3. The CDR3 runs to 13 residues. Germline V gene lookup returns CDR1 SGHRS and CDR2 YFSETQ. The CDR3 DNA sequence: TGCGCCAGCAGGGAACAGGGGGACACTGAAGCTTTCTTT. This encodes CASREQGDTEAFF.

A single count supports this clonotype. The gene calls are TRBV29-1 and TRBJ1-1; D remains unclear. CDR1 is SQVTM and CDR2 is ANQGSEA in the germline V gene. This CDR3 is built from 12 residues. V dropped 4 bases and J dropped 6 bases, with 12 bases sitting between them. The CDR3 coding sequence is TGCAGCGTTGGCGGGGAAGATGCTGAAGCTTTCTTT. This codes for CSVGGEDAEAFF.

This clonotype was counted a few times. The V and J genes are TRBV4-1 and TRBJ2-5, with 9 bases fitting TRBD1. The CDR3 is made up of 16 amino acids. The germline V gene encodes CDR1 MGHRA and CDR2 YSYEKL. The V segment lost 5 bases and the J segment 1 base; nucleotides outside the gene matches: 8. The CDR3 is CASSLWTGAFQETQYF. The DNA of the CDR3 is TGCGCCAGCAGCTTATGGACAGGGGCTTTCCAAGAGACCCAGTACTTC.

The rearrangement links TRBV11-2 to TRBJ2-2; D is perhaps TRBD2 (6 bases). The germline V gene encodes CDR1 SGHAT and CDR2 FQNNGV. This CDR3 is built from 16 residues. Between the trimmed V and J ends, which lost 4 bases and 4 bases, there was a span of 16 bases. CDR3: CASSSLGGPPTGELFF. The CDR3, as DNA: TGTGCCAGCAGCTCCCTCGGGGGACCCCCCACCGGGGAGCTGTTTTTT.

The chain couples TRBV7-9 to TRBJ2-1; 7 bases align to TRBD2. The CDR3 covers 15 residues. CDR1 is SEHNR and CDR2 is FQNEAQ in the germline V gene (reference sequence). With V trimmed by 4 bases and J by 4 bases, 7 bases remained unmatched. CDR3 sequence: CASSSGLEVYNEQFF. The CDR3 DNA is TGTGCCAGCAGCTCAGGACTAGAAGTTTACAATGAGCAGTTCTTC. The variable domain in full, with the rest retrieved from reference TRBV7-9 and TRBJ2-1, is DTGVSQNPRHKITKRGQNVTFRCDPISEHNRLYWYRQTLGQGPEFLTYFQNEAQLEKSRLLSDRFSAERPKGSFSTLEIQRTEQGDSAMYLCASSSGLEVYNEQFFGPGTRLTVL.

This clonotype was counted a few times. This chain connects TRBV7-2 to TRBJ1-5, with D possibly matching TRBD1 (5 bases). CDR1 SGHTA and CDR2 FQGNSA come from the germline V gene. Trimming left V 4 bases short and J 6 bases short, with 16 bases between. The CDR3 is made up of 15 amino acids. The CDR3 sequence: CASSSDAGISQPQHF. CDR3 DNA: TGTGCCAGCAGCTCCGACGCAGGGATAAGTCAGCCCCAGCATTTT.

The V gene is TRBV29-1, the J gene TRBJ1-3; the match to TRBD1 covers 10 bases. V trimming: 4 bases; J trimming: 8 bases; junction bases outside the gene matches: 11. Germline V gene lookup returns CDR1 SQVTM and CDR2 ANQGSEA. CDR3 length: 15 amino acids. The CDR3 bases are TGCAGCGTTGCATGGGGACAGGGGATCTTCTACACCATATATTTT. This translates into CSVAWGQGIFYTIYF.

The genes are TRBV9 and TRBJ2-5, with TRBD1 matching over 10 bases. Near its end, the DNA agrees better with TRBJ2-1, so the J call may be wrong. The CDR3 spans 16 residues. Per germline, CDR1 SGDLS and CDR2 YYNGEE. The CDR3 bases are TGTGCCAGCAGCCCCAGACAGGGGGCTGTGAGGAATGAGCAGTTCTTC. Translated, it gives CASSPRQGAVRNEQFF.

This clonotype was seen a few times. The CDR3 bases are TGTGCCAGCAGCTTAGTTAGCGGGAGGGTCTCCTACGAGCAGTACTTC. Its protein product is CASSLVSGRVSYEQYF. The J gene is TRBJ2-7, the V gene TRBV7-9; 11 bases map to TRBD2. Germline assignment: CDR1 SEHNR and CDR2 FQNEAQ (reference sequence). V dropped 1 base and J dropped 0; count of bases not matched to a gene: 2. CDR3 length equals 16 residues.

Many counts were recorded for this clonotype. This chain uses TRBV7-9 with TRBJ2-7, with TRBD1 matching 7 bases. The V gene's germline CDR1 is SEHNR and CDR2 FQNEAQ (reference sequence). The V segment lost 7 bases and the J segment 4 bases; nucleotides outside the gene matches: 4. This CDR3 comprises 12 residues. The CDR3 bases are TGTGCCAGCACCAACAGGGGTTACGAGCAGTACTTC. This encodes CASTNRGYEQYF.

The rearrangement uses TRBV30 and TRBJ1-2; D not certain. The CDR3 sequence is 12 residues long. Germline lookup yields CDR1 GTSNPN and CDR2 SVGIG (reference sequence). V was pared by 0 bases and J by 7 bases, with 9 bases between. CDR3 sequence: CAWSVSEAGYTF. CDR3 coding DNA: TGTGCCTGGAGTGTAAGCGAAGCTGGCTACACCTTC.

This clonotype was seen a few times. The chain's CDR3 is CASSLFQGRGYTF. The CDR3 nucleotides are TGTGCCAGCAGTTTATTTCAGGGGCGTGGCTACACCTTC. The V call is TRBV27, the J call TRBJ1-2; perhaps TRBD1 as D (6 bases). In germline, CDR1 is MNHEY, CDR2 SMNVEV (reference sequence). The CDR3 has 13 residues. Trimming cost V 1 base and J 7 bases, with 10 bases left between them.

The chain joins TRBV20-1 to TRBJ2-7, with D perhaps TRBD1 or TRBD2 (5 bases each). The germline V gene encodes CDR1 DFQATT and CDR2 SNEGSKA (reference sequence). The CDR3 runs to 14 residues. Trimming stripped 6 bases from V and 6 bases from J, with 21 bases between. DNA of the CDR3: TGCAGTGCCGGGACGGCGGTTCAGGACGGCGAGCAGTACTTC. Amino acid sequence: CSAGTAVQDGEQYF.